One and the same sample provided the 10 T cell receptor beta chains below, sequenced in a study of memory CD4+ T cells and cytomegalovirus serostatus. Method: immunoSEQ multiplex PCR; TCRdb's copy keeps in-frame clones and lacks some. This sample carries 46,000 or so clones, around 78% of them seen once, and the ten largest clones take more than 0.75%. Single viable CD3+CD4+CD8-CD45RO+ cells were sorted as the memory CD4+ T cells. Sequencing input: memory CD4+ T cells from blood. The receptors stem from an adult in good health and CMV-seronegative.

This clone is medium-sized in the sample. The chain joins TRBV6-5 to TRBJ1-1; 7 bases align to TRBD1. Trimming cost V 2 bases and J 5 bases; bases outside gene matches: 5. CDR1 is MNHEY, CDR2 SVGAGI, per germline. The CDR3 loop spans 14 amino acids. The CDR3 is CASSYGQVGTEAFF. CDR3 bases: TGTGCCAGCAGTTACGGACAGGTTGGGACTGAAGCTTTCTTT.

The gene calls are TRBV7-9 and TRBJ1-4, with a tentative D call TRBD1 (5 bases). Trimming cost V 2 bases and J 8 bases, with 12 bases left between them. The CDR3 totals 14 residues. CDR1 SEHNR and CDR2 FQNEAQ come from the germline V gene (reference sequence). In DNA form, the CDR3 reads TGTGCCAGCAGCTTAAGGTCCAGGGAAGAAAAACTGTTTTTT. It translates to CASSLRSREEKLFF. Filled out from reference TRBV7-9 and TRBJ1-4, the complete variable domain reads DTGVSQNPRHKITKRGQNVTFRCDPISEHNRLYWYRQTLGQGPEFLTYFQNEAQLEKSRLLSDRFSAERPKGSFSTLEIQRTEQGDSAMYLCASSLRSREEKLFFGSGTQLSVL.

This chain joins TRBV7-2 and TRBJ2-7; the D gene is possibly TRBD1 (6 bases). V was trimmed by 6 bases and J by 6 bases, leaving 12 bases between them. The germline V gene has CDR1 SGHTA and CDR2 FQGNSA. The CDR3 is 12 residues long. The CDR3 spells CASRSNRAEQYF. The CDR3 coding sequence is TGTGCCAGCAGGTCAAACAGGGCCGAGCAGTACTTC.

This chain connects TRBV5-5 to TRBJ2-7; 9 bases map to TRBD1. This CDR3 is 14 amino acids long. V gave up 1 base and J gave up 5 bases; unmatched junction bases: 4. Germline V gives CDR1 SGHKS, CDR2 YYEKEE (reference sequence). CDR3 amino acids: CASSLWDRANEQYF. Here the CDR3 DNA reads TGTGCCAGCAGCTTGTGGGACAGGGCAAACGAGCAGTACTTC. Variable domain in full (rest from reference TRBV5-5 and TRBJ2-7): DAGVTQSPTHLIKTRGQQVTLRCSPISGHKSVSWYQQVLGQGPQFIFQYYEKEERGRGNFPDRFSARQFPNYSSELNVNALLLGDSALYLCASSLWDRANEQYFGPGTRLTVT.

The chain recombines TRBV5-1 with TRBJ2-3; TRBD1 matches 7 bases. The CDR3 length is 15 residues. CDR1 and CDR2 from the germline V gene are SGHRS and YFSETQ. Trimming cost V 1 base and J 5 bases; bases outside gene matches: 7. The CDR3 DNA is TGCGCCAGCAGCTTGAGGGGGCAGGGAAGAGATACGCAGTATTTT. Amino acids: CASSLRGQGRDTQYF.

The chain has TRBV5-1 and TRBJ2-7, with TRBD1 identical over 9 bases. V was pared by 4 bases and J by 0 bases, with 2 bases of the junction left unmatched. Germline CDR1 reads SGHRS; CDR2 reads YFSETQ. The CDR3 spans 14 residues. The CDR3 DNA is TGCGCCAGCAGCAGGGGACAGGGCTCCTACGAGCAGTACTTC. Translation gives CASSRGQGSYEQYF.

The chain carries TRBV10-2 and TRBJ1-2, with D perhaps matching TRBD1 (6 bases). V lost 6 bases and J 0 bases, leaving 11 bases between the germline ends. Germline V gene lookup returns CDR1 WSHSY and CDR2 SAAADI. This CDR3 spans 14 amino acids. The CDR3 reads CASRDNRANYGYTF. The CDR3 region has the DNA TGCGCCAGCAGGGATAACAGGGCTAACTATGGCTACACCTTC.

The chain joins TRBV4-2 to TRBJ2-5; D gene uncertain. Germline CDR1 LGHNA, CDR2 YNFKEQ. The CDR3 is 17 amino acids. V lost 1 base to trimming and J lost 1 base, with 16 bases between them. CDR3 in DNA: TGTGCCAGCAGCCAAGCTTCCCTTGGGAAGGGCCAAGAGACCCAGTACTTC. Translated, it gives CASSQASLGKGQETQYF.

The chain links TRBV30 to TRBJ1-5, with D possibly being TRBD1 (6 bases). Germline V gene data show CDR1 as GTSNPN and CDR2 as SVGIG (reference sequence). The CDR3 consists of 14 residues. With 0 bases removed from V and 6 bases from J, the gap between germline ends came to 12 bases. The CDR3 region has the DNA TGTGCCTGGAGTGTAGGGGGTAACGGTCAGCCCCAGCATTTT. Translated: CAWSVGGNGQPQHF.

This chain uses TRBV7-2 with TRBJ2-1; 7 positions match TRBD2. The CDR3 has 13 amino acids. Germline-derived CDR1 and CDR2 are SGHTA and FQGNSA. With V trimmed by 8 bases and J by 5 bases, 6 bases remained unmatched. The CDR3 spells CASRLAVDNEQFF. For the CDR3, the DNA is TGTGCCAGCCGACTAGCTGTCGACAATGAGCAGTTCTTC.